The sample holds one count of the clone carrying this T cell receptor (beta chain). Clones were sequenced by immunoSEQ multiplex PCR, and TCRdb holds only the in-frame ones, with some missing. The table shows 45,000 to 60,000 clones, with around 94% occurring only once. This sample is drawn from a study of control samples from healthy donors and cancer patients. This TCR derives from a man aged 25-45 years with colorectal cancer. Sequencing was done on a sample of PBMCs.

CDR3 DNA: TGTGCCAGCAGCTTGCGTATCGGGGTCCACAATGAGCAGTTCTTC. Translation: CASSLRIGVHNEQFF. The V call is TRBV5-6, the J call TRBJ2-1; tentative D call: TRBD2 (5 bases). The CDR3 length is 15 residues. Germline V gives CDR1 SGHDT, CDR2 YYEEEE. V lost 1 base to trimming and J lost 5 bases, with 13 bases between them.